Included here is one TCR beta chain sequence, with context. Its antigen is not known. These data belong to a study of T cell clones after liver transplantation. At the level of the study: Pre-transplant mixed lymphocyte reactions yielded third-party-reactive TCRbeta sequences as comparators for graft-donor-reactive sequences. Study-wide results and limits: Low donor cell numbers restricted donor-reactive repertoire measurement in a couple of subjects.

Clones were sequenced by immunoSEQ multiplex PCR, and TCRdb holds only the in-frame ones, with some missing. This sample carries about 20,000 clones, roughly 74% of them seen once, and the ten largest clones take roughly a third. Trimming left V 2 bases short and J 0 bases short, with 11 bases between. Per germline, CDR1 SGHAT and CDR2 FQNNGV. This CDR3 contains 16 residues. V gene TRBV11-2 combines with J gene TRBJ2-1, with D unresolved. Sequencing used CD8+ T cells from blood, obtained more than 53 months after liver transplant. The clonotype comes from a human patient who received a liver transplant. The T cells may partly be graft donor cells. Written as DNA, the CDR3 is TGTGCCAGCAGCTTATCTGGATGGGCCTCCTACAATGAGCAGTTCTTC. Translated, it gives CASSLSGWASYNEQFF.